The next 7 T cell receptor beta chains were all read from a single sample in a study of blood T cell repertoires in COVID-19. Using immunoSEQ multiplex PCR, the repertoire was profiled, and TCRdb retains in-frame clones only, with some absent. Found here are tens of thousands of clones, about 84% of them singletons; the top ten hold around 23%. The sample was peripheral blood. All receptors derive from a woman of 80 years or more with acute or convalescent COVID-19.

The chain is built from TRBV10-1 and TRBJ2-7; 11 nucleotides align to TRBD2. Looked up from germline, CDR1 is WNHNN and CDR2 is SYGVQD (reference sequence). The CDR3 sequence is 15 residues long. J was trimmed by 3 bases and V by 2 bases; bases with no gene match: 3. CDR3 bases: TGCGCCAGCAGTGAGACTAGCGGGAGAAGCTACGAGCAGTACGTC. Translated: CASSETSGRSYEQYV.

The chain uses TRBV7-2 and TRBJ2-3, with D tentatively TRBD2 (5 bases). CDR3 size: 15 residues. Trimming shortened V by 2 bases and J by 2 bases, and 11 bases separated the two germline ends. Germline CDR1 is SGHTA and CDR2 is FQGNSA. The CDR3 DNA reads TGTGCCAGCAGCTTAAGAGGGCTTCACACAGATACGCAGTATTTT. It codes for CASSLRGLHTDTQYF. The variable domain in full, completed from reference TRBV7-2 and TRBJ2-3, reads GAGVSQSPSNKVTEKGKDVELRCDPISGHTALYWYRQSLGQGLEFLIYFQGNSAPDKSGLPSDRFSAERTGGSVSTLTIQRTQQEDSAVYLCASSLRGLHTDTQYFGPGTRLTVL.

V and J are TRBV6-5 and TRBJ2-7; 11 nucleotides agree with TRBD1. The CDR3 runs to 15 residues. Germline trimming cut 8 bases from V and 6 bases from J; bases unmatched to any gene: 12. Germline V CDR1 and CDR2: MNHEY, SVGAGI. The CDR3, as DNA: TGTGCCAGCTCCTCTTTAGGACAGGGGGCAACCGAGCAGTACTTC. It translates to CASSSLGQGATEQYF.

V and J are TRBV11-2 and TRBJ1-4; TRBD1 aligns across 10 bases. Germline CDR1 SGHAT, CDR2 FQNNGV. The CDR3 contains 15 residues. V dropped 5 bases and J dropped 8; count of bases not matched to a gene: 8. The CDR3: CASSIGQGEKEKLFF. The CDR3 DNA follows: TGTGCCAGCAGCATAGGACAGGGGGAAAAGGAAAAACTGTTTTTT.

As for this clone: At one of its ends the junction is not consistent with the germline gene, which may arise from a read error. V is TRBV7-7 and J is TRBJ2-5; the match to TRBD2 covers 8 bases. This CDR3 is 15 amino acids long. The germline V gene has CDR1 SSHAT and CDR2 FNYEAQ (reference sequence). CDR3 region: CASSFDSGVGKTQYF. As DNA, the CDR3 is TGTGCTAGCAGCTTCGATAGCGGGGTCGGTAAGACCCAGTACTTC.

The chain employs TRBV7-2 and TRBJ2-3; D remains unclear. The germline V gene has CDR1 SGHTA and CDR2 FQGNSA. Trimming cost V 3 bases and J 4 bases, with 5 bases left between them. This CDR3 comprises 12 residues. The CDR3 protein is CASSFLSDTQYF. The CDR3 DNA is TGTGCCAGCAGCTTTTTATCAGATACGCAGTATTTT.

The CDR3 here is CAISADTAVQETQYF. The CDR3 region has the DNA TGTGCCATCAGTGCCGATACAGCGGTCCAAGAGACCCAGTACTTC. This chain joins TRBV10-3 and TRBJ2-5; D perhaps matches TRBD2 (5 bases). Per germline, CDR1 ENHRY and CDR2 SYGVKD. The V gene lost 4 bases and the J gene lost 1 base, with 13 bases spanning the gap. The CDR3 totals 15 residues.